This is a list of T cell receptor beta chains from one sample in a study of identical twins. TCRdb processed the 5' RACE reads anew with MiXCR; each CDR3 protein has one entry. The sample has 400,000 to 500,000 distinct CDR3 sequences, roughly 20% seen once. The sequenced sample was naive T cells sorted from blood. All receptors come from a man in his forties or fifties in good health. Both conserved end residues are part of each CDR3. A D gene is named only where the DNA matches it firmly. Expanded clones are given a class, and other clones once, few, many or no size at all.

D	J	V	size	CDR3	DNA
TRBD2	TRBJ2-2	TRBV20-1	few	CSARAPGLAGGNTGELFF	TGCAGTGCAAGAGCCCCGGGACTAGCGGGAGGGAACACCGGGGAGCTGTTTTTT
NA	TRBJ2-7	TRBV2	many	CASNSQGPYEQYF	TGTGCCAGCAACTCACAGGGACCATACGAGCAGTACTTC
TRBD1	TRBJ2-7	TRBV20-1	few	CSASPPDRVSYEQYF	TGCAGTGCTAGCCCCCCGGACAGGGTCTCCTACGAGCAGTACTTC
NA	TRBJ1-2	TRBV29-1	few	CSVAVGTNYGYTF	TGCAGCGTTGCAGTGGGGACTAACTATGGCTACACCTTC
NA	TRBJ2-7	TRBV20-1	many	CSARDSRHSYEQYF	TGCAGTGCTAGAGATTCCAGACACTCCTACGAGCAGTACTTC
NA	TRBJ2-5	TRBV6-2/TRBV6-3	NA	CASSYRVRPEEETQYF	TGTGCCAGCAGTTACCGGGTCCGGCCAGAGGAAGAGACCCAGTACTTC
NA	TRBJ1-5	TRBV12-3/TRBV12-4	NA	CASSLWADQPQHF	TGTGCCAGCAGTTTATGGGCGGACCAGCCCCAGCATTTT
NA	TRBJ2-1	TRBV5-1	NA	CASSLGGYPPYNEQFF	TGCGCCAGCAGCTTGGGTGGCTACCCTCCCTACAATGAGCAGTTCTTC
NA	TRBJ1-5	TRBV15	NA	CATSRVGDRNQPQHF	TGTGCCACCAGCAGAGTTGGGGATCGAAATCAGCCCCAGCATTTT
TRBD2	TRBJ2-1	TRBV9	NA	CASSVVLAGRDEQFF	TGTGCCAGCAGCGTAGTACTAGCGGGTCGGGATGAGCAGTTCTTC
TRBD1	TRBJ2-1	TRBV20-1	many	CSARDRGQPNNEQFF	TGCAGTGCTAGAGATCGGGGACAGCCTAACAATGAGCAGTTCTTC
NA	TRBJ2-5	TRBV6-2/TRBV6-3	NA	CASSIGLGETQYF	TGTGCCAGCAGCATAGGACTCGGGGAGACCCAGTACTTC
TRBD1	TRBJ2-7	TRBV7-2	few	CASSLAGTGPYEQYF	TGTGCCAGCAGCTTAGCAGGGACAGGACCCTACGAGCAGTACTTC
NA	TRBJ1-4	TRBV7-8	few	CASSLVMREKLFF	TGTGCCAGCAGCTTAGTCATGAGGGAAAAACTGTTTTTT
NA	TRBJ2-7	TRBV15	many	CATSRDGGEQYF	TGTGCCACCAGCAGAGATGGCGGAGAGCAGTACTTC
NA	TRBJ2-1	TRBV6-2/TRBV6-3	many	CASSTDFTAYNEQFF	TGTGCCAGCAGTACAGACTTTACCGCCTACAATGAGCAGTTCTTC
NA	TRBJ1-2	TRBV7-8	few	CASSLAAVKAYGYTF	TGTGCCAGCAGCTTAGCGGCAGTGAAGGCCTATGGCTACACCTTC